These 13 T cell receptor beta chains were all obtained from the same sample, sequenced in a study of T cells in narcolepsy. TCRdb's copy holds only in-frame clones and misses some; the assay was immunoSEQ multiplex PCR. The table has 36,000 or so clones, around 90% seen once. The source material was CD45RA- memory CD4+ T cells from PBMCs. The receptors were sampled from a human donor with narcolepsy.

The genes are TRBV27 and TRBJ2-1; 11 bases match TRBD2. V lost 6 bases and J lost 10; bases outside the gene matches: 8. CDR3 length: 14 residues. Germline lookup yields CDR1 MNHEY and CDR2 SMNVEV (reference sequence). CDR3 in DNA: TGTGCCAGCAGCCCGGGACTAGCGGCTAACGAGCAGTTCTTC. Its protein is CASSPGLAANEQFF.

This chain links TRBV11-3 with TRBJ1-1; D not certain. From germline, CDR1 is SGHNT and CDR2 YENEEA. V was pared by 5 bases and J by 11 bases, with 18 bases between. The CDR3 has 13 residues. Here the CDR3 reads CASSPKAGLRAFF. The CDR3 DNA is TGTGCCAGCAGCCCCAAGGCGGGGTTACGGGCTTTCTTT.

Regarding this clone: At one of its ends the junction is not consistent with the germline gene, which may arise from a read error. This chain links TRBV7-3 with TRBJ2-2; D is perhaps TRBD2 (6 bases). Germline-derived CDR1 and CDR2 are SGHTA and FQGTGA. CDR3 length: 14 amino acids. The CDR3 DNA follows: TGTGCCAGCAGCTTACAGTCGAACACCGGGGGGCTGTTTTTT. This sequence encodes CASSLQSNTGGLFF.

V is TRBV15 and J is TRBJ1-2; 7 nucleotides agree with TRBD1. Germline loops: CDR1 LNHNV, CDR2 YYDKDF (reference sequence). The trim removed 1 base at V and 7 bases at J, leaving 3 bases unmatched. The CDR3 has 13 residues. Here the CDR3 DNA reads TGTGCCACCAGCAGAGTCGGGACAGTTGGCTACACCTTC. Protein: CATSRVGTVGYTF.

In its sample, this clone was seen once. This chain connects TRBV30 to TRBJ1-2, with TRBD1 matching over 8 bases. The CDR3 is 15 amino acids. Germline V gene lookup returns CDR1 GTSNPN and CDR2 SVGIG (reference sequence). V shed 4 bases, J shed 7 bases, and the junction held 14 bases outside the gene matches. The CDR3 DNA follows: TGTGCCTGGACTGGAGGACAGGGAATTGTAGGTGGCTACACCTTC. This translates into CAWTGGQGIVGGYTF.

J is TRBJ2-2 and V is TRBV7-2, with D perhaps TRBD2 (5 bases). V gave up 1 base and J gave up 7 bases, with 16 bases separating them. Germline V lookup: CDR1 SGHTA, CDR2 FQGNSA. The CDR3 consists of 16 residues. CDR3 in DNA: TGTGCCAGCAGCTTAGGACTCCTAGGCCGGGGCGGGGAGCTGTTTTTT. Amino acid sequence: CASSLGLLGRGGELFF.

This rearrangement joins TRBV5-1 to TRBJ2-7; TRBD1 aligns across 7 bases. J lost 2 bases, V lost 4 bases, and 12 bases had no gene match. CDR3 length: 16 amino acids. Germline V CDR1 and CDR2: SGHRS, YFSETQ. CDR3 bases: TGCGCCAGCAGCCCGCAGGGACAGAAATTAACCTACGAGCAGTACTTC. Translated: CASSPQGQKLTYEQYF.

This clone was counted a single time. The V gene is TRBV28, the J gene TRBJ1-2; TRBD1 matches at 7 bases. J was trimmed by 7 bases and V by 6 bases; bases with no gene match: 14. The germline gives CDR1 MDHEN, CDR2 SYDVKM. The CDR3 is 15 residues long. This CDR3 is CASSLFHRGQGGYTF. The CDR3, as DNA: TGTGCCAGCAGCCTATTCCACAGGGGTCAGGGTGGCTACACCTTC.

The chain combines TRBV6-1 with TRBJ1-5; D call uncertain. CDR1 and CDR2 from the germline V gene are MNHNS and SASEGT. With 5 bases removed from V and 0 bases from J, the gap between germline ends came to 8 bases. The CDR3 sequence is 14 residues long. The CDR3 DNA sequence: TGTGCCAGCAGTATTGGTAATAGCAATCAGCCCCAGCATTTT. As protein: CASSIGNSNQPQHF.

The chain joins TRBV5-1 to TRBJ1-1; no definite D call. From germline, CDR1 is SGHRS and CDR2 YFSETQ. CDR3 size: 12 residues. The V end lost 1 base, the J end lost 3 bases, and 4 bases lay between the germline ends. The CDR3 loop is CASSLRDTEAFF. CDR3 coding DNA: TGCGCCAGCAGCTTGCGGGACACTGAAGCTTTCTTT.

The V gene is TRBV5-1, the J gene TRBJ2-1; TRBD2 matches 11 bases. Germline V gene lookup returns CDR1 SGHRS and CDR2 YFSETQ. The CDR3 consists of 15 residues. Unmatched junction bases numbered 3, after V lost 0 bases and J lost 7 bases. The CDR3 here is CASSLELAGVNEQFF. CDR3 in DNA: TGCGCCAGCAGCTTGGAACTAGCGGGAGTGAATGAGCAGTTCTTC. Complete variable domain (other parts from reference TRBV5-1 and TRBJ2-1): KAGVTQTPRYLIKTRGQQVTLSCSPISGHRSVSWYQQTPGQGLQFLFEYFSETQRNKGNFPGRFSGRQFSNSRSEMNVSTLELGDSALYLCASSLELAGVNEQFFGPGTRLTVL.

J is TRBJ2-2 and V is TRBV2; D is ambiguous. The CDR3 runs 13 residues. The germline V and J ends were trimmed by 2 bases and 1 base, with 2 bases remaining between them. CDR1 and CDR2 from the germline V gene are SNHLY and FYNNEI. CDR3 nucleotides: TGTGCCAGCAGTGAAAAGAACACCGGGGAGCTGTTTTTT. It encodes CASSEKNTGELFF.

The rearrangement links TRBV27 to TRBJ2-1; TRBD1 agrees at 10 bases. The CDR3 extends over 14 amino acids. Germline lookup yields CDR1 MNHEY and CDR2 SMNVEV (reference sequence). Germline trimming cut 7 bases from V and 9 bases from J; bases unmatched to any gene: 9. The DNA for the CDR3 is TGTGCCAGCACCCTGCGACAGGGGGCGGGTGAGCAGTTCTTC. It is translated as CASTLRQGAGEQFF.